The 21 T cell receptor beta chains below all came from one sample that was sequenced in a study of T cells after yellow fever vaccination. TCRdb passed the 5' RACE reads through MiXCR, listing each CDR3 protein once. This sample has more than 300,000 distinct CDR3 sequences, with around 11% found just once. The source material was CD4+ T cells sorted from PBMCs, sampled 45 days after the yellow fever booster vaccination. The receptors derive from a man between 18 and 29 years old who received the YFV17D yellow fever vaccine.

The V gene is TRBV18, the J gene TRBJ2-1, with D hard to call. Germline V CDR1 and CDR2: KGHSH, LQKENI. There are 14 residues in the CDR3. V dropped 3 bases and J dropped 5 bases, with 11 bases sitting between them. CDR3 region: CASSPFHENNEQFF. CDR3 in DNA: TGTGCCAGCTCACCTTTCCATGAGAACAATGAGCAGTTCTTC.

As DNA, the CDR3 is TGTGCCAGCAGCTCCCCATCTCTAGCGGGGGCCCTTACAGATACGCAGTATTTT. It translates to CASSSPSLAGALTDTQYF. The rearrangement links TRBV9 to TRBJ2-3, with 10 bases identical to TRBD2. Trimming at V came to 4 bases and at J to 3 bases, leaving 14 bases not matched to a gene. The CDR3 spans 18 residues. CDR1 SGDLS and CDR2 YYNGEE come from the germline V gene.

A note on this clonotype: Given a much more abundant clone one base away, this may be a read error. This chain joins TRBV18 and TRBJ2-1; 7 bases agree with TRBD1. The CDR3 loop spans 16 amino acids. Per the germline V gene, CDR1 is KGHSH and CDR2 is LQKENI. The CDR3 reads CASSPLGDRVYIEQFF. CDR3 DNA sequence: TGTGCCAGCTCACCGCTCGGCGACAGGGTATACATTGAGCAGTTCTTC. The variable domain in full, with the rest retrieved from reference TRBV18 and TRBJ2-1, is NAGVMQNPRHLVRRRGQEARLRCSPMKGHSHVYWYRQLPEEGLKFMVYLQKENIIDESGMPKERFSAEFPKEGPSILRIQQVVRGDSAAYFCASSPLGDRVYIEQFFGPGTRLTVL.

This clonotype was counted between two and nine times. The chain combines TRBV6-5 with TRBJ2-7; possibly TRBD1 or TRBD2 for D (5 bases each). The CDR3 spans 14 residues. The ends were cut back, 0 bases at V and 7 bases at J, with 13 bases in the middle. Per germline, CDR1 MNHEY and CDR2 SVGAGI. The CDR3 region is CASSYSRGTSEQYV. CDR3 in DNA: TGTGCCAGCAGTTACTCGAGAGGGACGAGTGAGCAGTACGTC.

The V call is TRBV3-1, the J call TRBJ2-3; 7 bases line up with TRBD2. V was pared by 4 bases and J by 6 bases, with 13 bases of the junction left unmatched. The CDR3 is 16 amino acids. CDR1 and CDR2 from the germline V gene are LGHDT and YNNKEL (reference sequence). The CDR3 sequence: CASSRGWGGIPDTQYF. The CDR3 DNA follows: TGTGCCAGCAGCCGGGGCTGGGGGGGGATCCCGGATACGCAGTATTTT.

This clonotype was counted a few times. The rearrangement links TRBV7-9 to TRBJ1-5; the D gene is possibly TRBD1 (6 bases). V lost 4 bases and J lost 3, with 16 bases in between. The CDR3 is made up of 16 amino acids. The V gene's germline CDR1 is SEHNR and CDR2 FQNEAQ (reference sequence). CDR3 in amino acids: CASSSDRSGSNQPQHF. CDR3 coding DNA: TGTGCCAGCAGCTCTGACAGGAGTGGGTCCAATCAGCCCCAGCATTTT. Filled out from reference TRBV7-9 and TRBJ1-5, the complete variable domain reads DTGVSQNPRHKITKRGQNVTFRCDPISEHNRLYWYRQTLGQGPEFLTYFQNEAQLEKSRLLSDRFSAERPKGSFSTLEIQRTEQGDSAMYLCASSSDRSGSNQPQHFGDGTRLSIL.

This rearrangement joins TRBV6-2 or TRBV6-3 to TRBJ2-3; weak D call: TRBD2 (6 bases). The CDR3 consists of 15 residues. The germline V gene has CDR1 MNHEY and CDR2 SVGEGT. The V gene lost 0 bases and the J gene lost 2 bases, with 9 bases spanning the gap. Here the CDR3 DNA reads TGTGCCAGCAGTTACTCTACGGGGGACACAGATACGCAGTATTTT. This gives the protein CASSYSTGDTDTQYF.

This clonotype appeared a few times. The rearrangement links TRBV6-5 to TRBJ1-1, with D possibly matching TRBD1 (5 bases). Germline CDR1 MNHEY, CDR2 SVGAGI. The V end lost 6 bases, the J end lost 11 bases, and 16 bases lay between the germline ends. This CDR3 region has 12 residues. CDR3 DNA sequence: TGTGCCAGCAGAACAAACAGGAACCGCGCTTTCTTT. This sequence encodes CASRTNRNRAFF.

This chain joins TRBV12-3 or TRBV12-4 and TRBJ2-7; D uncertain. The CDR3 covers 12 residues. V shed 5 bases and J shed 3 bases, with 8 bases lying between them. CDR3 amino acids: CASSQQDYEQYF. The CDR3 DNA follows: TGTGCCAGCAGTCAACAAGACTACGAGCAGTACTTC.

The chain combines TRBV29-1 with TRBJ1-2; TRBD1 might be the D (5 bases). The CDR3 runs 15 residues. Germline CDR1 SQVTM, CDR2 ANQGSEA. Trimming removed 2 bases at V and 6 bases at J, with 19 bases between. CDR3 nucleotide sequence: TGCAGCGTTGAACCTCTAGCTAGGGGATGGAATGGCTACACCTTC. This encodes CSVEPLARGWNGYTF.

The chain employs TRBV20-1 and TRBJ2-5; 8 bases fit TRBD2. This CDR3 is built from 16 residues. J gave up 4 bases and V 4 bases, and 14 bases lay outside the gene matches. The germline CDR1 and CDR2 sequences are DFQATT and SNEGSKA (reference sequence). The DNA of the CDR3 is TGCAGTGCTACAGATTCCGGGACTAGTAGACCAGAGACCCAGTACTTC. Translating gives CSATDSGTSRPETQYF.

The chain is built from TRBV7-2 and TRBJ1-1; no firm D call. Between the trimmed V and J ends, which lost 4 bases and 6 bases, there was a span of 12 bases. This CDR3 has 13 amino acids. From germline, CDR1 is SGHTA and CDR2 FQGNSA. CDR3 loop: CASSSQLVAEAFF. The CDR3 DNA reads TGTGCCAGCAGCTCCCAGCTGGTTGCTGAAGCTTTCTTT.

This clonotype appeared a few times. This sequence joins TRBV28 and TRBJ1-4, with TRBD1 as a possible D gene (5 bases). This CDR3 contains 16 residues. Germline CDR1 and CDR2: MDHEN and SYDVKM. The V gene lost 6 bases and the J gene lost 8 bases, with 22 bases spanning the gap. CDR3 residues: CASSNSQGVLWEKLFF. The CDR3 coding sequence is TGTGCCAGCAGCAATTCCCAGGGAGTCCTGTGGGAAAAACTGTTTTTT.

In this sample, this clonotype turned up many times. V usage is TRBV7-2 and J usage is TRBJ2-5, with 15 nucleotides matching TRBD2. Unmatched junction bases numbered 4, after V lost 5 bases and J lost 0 bases. The CDR3 totals 17 residues. Germline CDR1 SGHTA, CDR2 FQGNSA. The CDR3 reads CASSPGTSGGYQETQYF. CDR3 DNA sequence: TGTGCCAGCAGCCCGGGGACTAGCGGGGGGTACCAAGAGACCCAGTACTTC.

This clonotype occurred many times. The gene calls are TRBV5-1 and TRBJ2-3; TRBD2 aligns across 8 bases. Germline-derived CDR1 and CDR2 are SGHRS and YFSETQ. The CDR3 runs to 15 residues. Losses at the gene ends were 2 bases for V and 0 bases for J; bases not matched to a gene: 2. The CDR3 DNA sequence: TGCGCCAGCAGCTTTAGCGGGGATAGCACAGATACGCAGTATTTT. Protein product: CASSFSGDSTDTQYF.

The rearrangement uses TRBV29-1 and TRBJ2-5; 12 bases align to TRBD2. The V segment lost 6 bases and the J segment 1 base; nucleotides outside the gene matches: 3. CDR1 and CDR2 from the germline V gene are SQVTM and ANQGSEA. The CDR3 runs to 14 residues. CDR3 amino acids: CSVPGLAGQETQYF. CDR3 nucleotide sequence: TGCAGCGTACCGGGACTAGCGGGCCAAGAGACCCAGTACTTC.

This clonotype was found a few times. The chain joins TRBV29-1 to TRBJ2-3; D remains ambiguous. The germline V gene has CDR1 SQVTM and CDR2 ANQGSEA. V lost 2 bases and J 2 bases, leaving 14 bases between the germline ends. There are 15 residues in the CDR3. DNA for the CDR3: TGCAGCGTTGAACGGGTTGTGGGTTCCACAGATACGCAGTATTTT. Translating gives CSVERVVGSTDTQYF.

This chain joins TRBV7-2 and TRBJ2-2; 7 bases line up with TRBD2. The germline CDR1 and CDR2 sequences are SGHTA and FQGNSA. The J segment lost 1 base and the V segment lost 5 bases, leaving 1 base of the junction unmatched. The CDR3 is 14 amino acids. CDR3 sequence reads: CASSRGENTGELFF. CDR3 DNA: TGTGCCAGCAGCCGGGGGGAGAACACCGGGGAGCTGTTTTTT.

The chain joins TRBV4-3 to TRBJ2-7; D may be TRBD1 or TRBD2 (6 bases each). V lost 4 bases and J lost 4, with 14 bases in between. The V gene's germline CDR1 is LGHNA and CDR2 YSLEER. This CDR3 is built from 14 residues. CDR3 loop: CASSPGAESYEQYF. The CDR3 DNA follows: TGCGCCAGCAGCCCGGGGGCAGAGTCATACGAGCAGTACTTC.

This clonotype was observed a handful of times. This chain joins TRBV20-1 and TRBJ2-6; D not resolved. The V end lost 5 bases, the J end lost 2 bases, and 13 bases lay between the germline ends. Per germline, CDR1 DFQATT and CDR2 SNEGSKA (reference sequence). The CDR3 loop spans 15 amino acids. CDR3 bases: TGCAGTGCTCCCCCCGGACGTGCTGGGGCCAACGTCCTGACTTTC. This encodes CSAPPGRAGANVLTF.

V usage is TRBV7-9 and J usage is TRBJ1-2; possibly TRBD1 for D (5 bases). V lost 6 bases, J lost 5 bases, and 13 bases lay in between. The germline gives CDR1 SEHNR, CDR2 FQNEAQ (reference sequence). CDR3 length: 13 amino acids. The CDR3 DNA reads TGTGCCAGCAGACAGGCCGGGGCTTATGGCTACACCTTC. Its protein product is CASRQAGAYGYTF.